Shown below are 25 T cell receptor beta chains from a single sample sequenced in a study of T cell changes during pregnancy in multiple sclerosis. Clones were read by immunoSEQ multiplex PCR, and TCRdb kept only the in-frame ones, dropping some. The table records about 93,000 clones, approximately 92% of them present only once. Sample: peripheral blood, taken after pregnancy. The receptors stem from a female donor with multiple sclerosis, enrolled in a pregnancy study.

Only one count was recorded for this clone. The V and J genes are TRBV7-2 and TRBJ1-1; D ambiguous. Trimming took off 5 bases at V and 2 bases at J, with 9 bases between the two ends. Germline V gene data show CDR1 as SGHTA and CDR2 as FQGNSA. The CDR3 runs to 13 residues. The CDR3 DNA reads TGTGCCAGCAGCCGCGCCGAAAACACTGAAGCTTTCTTT. It specifies CASSRAENTEAFF.

The sample holds one count of this clone. The chain couples TRBV30 to TRBJ2-3; 15 bases line up with TRBD2. There are 17 residues in the CDR3. Germline CDR1 GTSNPN, CDR2 SVGIG (reference sequence). V dropped 0 bases and J dropped 6; count of bases not matched to a gene: 7. The DNA for the CDR3 is TGTGCCTGGAGTGTAGGACTAGCGGGAGGGCCATCCGATACGCAGTATTTT. It encodes CAWSVGLAGGPSDTQYF.

The gene calls are TRBV6-6 and TRBJ2-7; tentative D call: TRBD1 (6 bases). This CDR3 is built from 15 residues. Trimming stripped 6 bases from V and 0 bases from J, with 15 bases between. CDR1 is MNHNY and CDR2 is SVGAGI in the germline V gene (reference sequence). DNA for the CDR3: TGTGCCAGCAGGTCGTCGACAGGCGCCTCCTACGAGCAGTACTTC. The encoded protein is CASRSSTGASYEQYF.

The chain is built from TRBV5-5 and TRBJ2-6; the match to TRBD1 covers 7 bases. V gave up 3 bases and J gave up 0 bases; unmatched junction bases: 6. Germline CDR1 SGHKS, CDR2 YYEKEE (reference sequence). The CDR3 loop spans 17 amino acids. CDR3 DNA sequence: TGTGCCAGCAGCTGGGACAGCTTATCCTCTGGGGCCAACGTCCTGACTTTC. Translating gives CASSWDSLSSGANVLTF. The full variable domain, rest sourced from reference TRBV5-5 and TRBJ2-6, is DAGVTQSPTHLIKTRGQQVTLRCSPISGHKSVSWYQQVLGQGPQFIFQYYEKEERGRGNFPDRFSARQFPNYSSELNVNALLLGDSALYLCASSWDSLSSGANVLTFGAGSRLTVL.

The V gene is TRBV7-2, the J gene TRBJ1-3, with D possibly matching TRBD1 (6 bases). CDR1 is SGHTA, CDR2 FQGNSA, per germline. Trimming took off 7 bases at V and 3 bases at J, with 16 bases between the two ends. The CDR3 sequence is 15 residues long. CDR3 sequence: CASTSTGLIGNTIYF. CDR3 coding DNA: TGTGCCAGCACCAGCACAGGGCTTATTGGAAACACCATATATTTT.

Comment on this clone: The sample contains more than one DNA sequence encoding this CDR3. The J gene is TRBJ2-5, the V gene TRBV12-5, with TRBD1 matching 8 bases. The CDR3 sequence is 15 residues long. The V gene's germline CDR1 is LGHNT and CDR2 FRNRAP. The V and J ends lost 2 bases and 1 base, in that order; junction bases with no gene match: 3. CDR3: CASGLLTGGQETQYF. The CDR3, as DNA: TGTGCTAGTGGTTTGTTAACAGGGGGCCAAGAGACCCAGTACTTC.

The rearrangement links TRBV9 to TRBJ1-6; TRBD1 matches at 9 bases. The ends lost 0 bases at V and 5 bases at J; junction bases unmatched: 12. CDR1 SGDLS and CDR2 YYNGEE come from the germline V gene. The CDR3 runs to 19 residues. The CDR3 here is CASSVGVTGGGEDNSPLHF. The CDR3 nucleotides read TGTGCCAGCAGCGTAGGAGTCACAGGGGGCGGAGAAGATAATTCACCCCTCCACTTT.

This chain uses TRBV6-5 with TRBJ1-2; 8 bases align to TRBD1. This CDR3 contains 14 residues. V trimming: 6 bases; J trimming: 6 bases; junction bases outside the gene matches: 9. The germline CDR1 and CDR2 sequences are MNHEY and SVGAGI. CDR3 amino acids: CASRFPGQVDGYTF. In DNA, the CDR3 is TGTGCCAGCAGATTCCCGGGACAGGTTGATGGCTACACCTTC.

The chain carries TRBV30 and TRBJ1-3; D gene unclear. The V gene lost 2 bases and the J gene lost 8 bases, with 16 bases spanning the gap. This CDR3 comprises 14 residues. Germline-derived CDR1 and CDR2 are GTSNPN and SVGIG (reference sequence). The CDR3 spells CAWSPFEGWDTIYF. DNA for the CDR3: TGTGCCTGGAGTCCCTTTGAGGGATGGGACACCATATATTTT. Drawing the rest from reference TRBV30 and TRBJ1-3, the complete variable domain is SQTIHQWPATLVQPVGSPLSLECTVEGTSNPNLYWYRQAAGRGLQLLFYSVGIGQISSEVPQNLSASRPQDRQFILSSKKLLLSDSGFYLCAWSPFEGWDTIYFGEGSWLTVV.

This clone was seen more than once but under ten times. The chain links TRBV7-8 to TRBJ2-1; the D gene is possibly TRBD2 (5 bases). Germline values: CDR1 SGHVS, CDR2 FQNEAQ. The length of the CDR3 is 15 residues. Trimming removed 5 bases at V and 1 base at J, with 12 bases between. The CDR3 nucleotides are TGTGCCAGCAGCCGTAGCGATGGGTCCTACAATGAGCAGTTCTTC. Amino acids: CASSRSDGSYNEQFF. Combining the CDR3 with reference TRBV7-8 and TRBJ2-1 gives the whole variable domain GAGVSQSPRYKVAKRGQDVALRCDPISGHVSLFWYQQALGQGPEFLTYFQNEAQLDKSGLPSDRFFAERPEGSVSTLKIQRTQQEDSAVYLCASSRSDGSYNEQFFGPGTRLTVL.

The CDR3 coding sequence is TGTGCCAGTAGTATCGGGGGGAGCACTGAAGCTTTCTTT. This sequence encodes CASSIGGSTEAFF. V is TRBV19 and J is TRBJ1-1, with D perhaps TRBD1 (5 bases). Germline V gene data show CDR1 as LNHDA and CDR2 as SQIVND (reference sequence). This CDR3 is built from 13 residues. The V and J ends lost 3 bases and 4 bases respectively, with 9 bases between them.

This sequence joins TRBV2 and TRBJ1-1; D gene uncertain. The CDR3 contains 11 residues. CDR1 is SNHLY and CDR2 is FYNNEI in the germline V gene. With 4 bases removed from V and 7 bases from J, the gap between germline ends came to 7 bases. CDR3 nucleotide sequence: TGTGCCAGCAGTGTGAGATATGAAGCTTTCTTT. The encoded protein is CASSVRYEAFF.

The chain is built from TRBV19 and TRBJ1-1, with D possibly TRBD1 on 6 matching bases. V was cut by 5 bases and J by 0 bases, with 10 bases left in between. The CDR3 contains 14 residues. The germline gives CDR1 LNHDA, CDR2 SQIVND (reference sequence). The CDR3 bases are TGTGCCAGTAGTCTTGGACAGATGAACACTGAAGCTTTCTTT. Protein sequence: CASSLGQMNTEAFF.

The chain is built from TRBV27 and TRBJ1-1; D uncertain. The CDR3 spans 15 residues. Germline CDR1 reads MNHEY; CDR2 reads SMNVEV (reference sequence). The ends were cut back, 5 bases at V and 1 base at J, with 14 bases in the middle. Here the CDR3 reads CASSPLTAPNTEAFF. For the CDR3, the DNA is TGTGCCAGCAGTCCATTAACAGCTCCGAACACTGAAGCTTTCTTT.

The chain recombines TRBV5-1 with TRBJ2-4; TRBD1 aligns across 8 bases. Germline V lookup: CDR1 SGHRS, CDR2 YFSETQ. V lost 0 bases to trimming and J lost 11 bases; unmatched junction nucleotides: 4. This CDR3 comprises 13 residues. The CDR3 DNA sequence: TGCGCCAGCAGCTTGGAATCAGGGGGCCTTCAGTACTTC. Amino acid sequence: CASSLESGGLQYF.

This clone showed up just once. The chain recombines TRBV7-9 with TRBJ1-1, with 7 bases aligning to TRBD1. V lost 5 bases, J lost 6 bases, and 12 bases stayed unmatched. CDR1 is SEHNR and CDR2 is FQNEAQ in the germline V gene (reference sequence). The CDR3 has 15 residues. DNA of the CDR3: TGTGCCAGCAGCGCCGGAGGGGGCGAAGGTTCTGAAGCTTTCTTT. Encoded protein: CASSAGGGEGSEAFF.

The chain carries TRBV9 and TRBJ2-7, with 10 bases identical to TRBD1. CDR1 is SGDLS and CDR2 is YYNGEE in the germline V gene. The ends lost 0 bases at V and 6 bases at J; junction bases unmatched: 9. CDR3 length equals 16 residues. CDR3 nucleotides: TGTGCCAGCAGCGTAGCAGGACAGGGGGTAGCTGGCGAGCAGTACTTC. Encoded protein: CASSVAGQGVAGEQYF.

The V and J genes are TRBV30 and TRBJ2-1, with TRBD2 identical over 9 bases. V lost 5 bases to trimming and J lost 5 bases; unmatched junction nucleotides: 4. Germline CDR1 reads GTSNPN; CDR2 reads SVGIG (reference sequence). The CDR3 consists of 13 residues. CDR3 sequence: CAWLASGNNEQFF. The CDR3 coding sequence is TGTGCCTGGTTGGCTAGCGGGAACAATGAGCAGTTCTTC.

The chain is built from TRBV4-3 and TRBJ1-6; maybe TRBD1 (5 bases). V dropped 3 bases and J dropped 10 bases, with 19 bases sitting between them. From germline, CDR1 is LGHNA and CDR2 YSLEER. This CDR3 has 16 residues. CDR3 loop: CASSQNPRGGESPLHF. CDR3 DNA: TGCGCCAGCAGCCAGAACCCTAGGGGTGGGGAATCACCCCTCCACTTT.

V and J are TRBV9 and TRBJ2-2; D uncertain. The CDR3 length is 15 residues. The germline CDR1 and CDR2 sequences are SGDLS and YYNGEE. The germline V and J ends were trimmed by 0 bases and 7 bases, with 13 bases remaining between them. DNA of the CDR3: TGTGCCAGCAGCGTAGCCCTAGGCAATGGCGGGGAGCTGTTTTTT. It yields the protein CASSVALGNGGELFF.

The rearrangement uses TRBV11-3 and TRBJ1-1; TRBD1 is a possible D gene (5 bases). Germline values: CDR1 SGHNT, CDR2 YENEEA. V was pared by 3 bases and J by 1 base, with 6 bases between. This CDR3 has 13 residues. The CDR3 is CASSFTGNTEAFF. CDR3 in DNA: TGTGCCAGCAGCTTCACAGGGAACACTGAAGCTTTCTTT.

The chain uses TRBV1 and TRBJ2-7; the D call in the table, TRBD2, was not verified against the DNA. TRBV1 is termed a pseudogene. This CDR3 is 19 amino acids long. CDR3 nucleotides: TGCACCAGCAGCCAGAAGACAGGAGCTACTAGCGGGAGGGGCTTGGAGCAGTACTTC. Its translation: CTSSQKTGATSGRGLEQYF.

This clone was counted only a few times. The same CDR3 also results from other DNA sequences found in this sample. This sequence joins TRBV19 and TRBJ2-1, with TRBD2 identical over 10 bases. This CDR3 has 13 amino acids. Germline CDR1 reads LNHDA; CDR2 reads SQIVND (reference sequence). Losses at the gene ends were 6 bases for V and 7 bases for J; bases not matched to a gene: 3. CDR3 nucleotide sequence: TGTGCCAGTAGATTAGCGGGGGGAAATGAGCAGTTCTTC. Its translation: CASRLAGGNEQFF.

The chain is built from TRBV7-9 and TRBJ2-5; D ambiguous. Germline V CDR1 and CDR2: SEHNR, FQNEAQ (reference sequence). The ends were cut back, 5 bases at V and 4 bases at J, with 14 bases in the middle. CDR3 length: 14 residues. CDR3 amino acids: CASSPLNYGETQYF. The CDR3 coding sequence is TGTGCCAGCAGCCCGTTAAACTATGGAGAGACCCAGTACTTC.

This chain links TRBV5-1 with TRBJ2-4, with 9 bases that match TRBD2. The V segment lost 0 bases and the J segment 4 bases; nucleotides outside the gene matches: 5. The CDR3 extends over 16 amino acids. The germline V gene encodes CDR1 SGHRS and CDR2 YFSETQ. CDR3 nucleotides: TGCGCCAGCAGCTTGGTTGAGCGGGAGGAGAAAAACATTCAGTACTTC. Its translation: CASSLVEREEKNIQYF.